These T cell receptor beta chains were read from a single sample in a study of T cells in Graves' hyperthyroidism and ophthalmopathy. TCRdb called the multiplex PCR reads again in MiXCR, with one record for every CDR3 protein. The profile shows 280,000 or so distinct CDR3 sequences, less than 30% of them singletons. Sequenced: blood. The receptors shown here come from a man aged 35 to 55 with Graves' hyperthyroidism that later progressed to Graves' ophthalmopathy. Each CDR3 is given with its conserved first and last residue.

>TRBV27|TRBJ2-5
CASSSYGVQETQYF
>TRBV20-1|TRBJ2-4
CSATSGSTKNIQYF
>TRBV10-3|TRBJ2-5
CAISEDGGGETQYF
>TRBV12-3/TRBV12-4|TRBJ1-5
CASSLRGQPQHF
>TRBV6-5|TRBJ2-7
CASSYLYHNEQYF
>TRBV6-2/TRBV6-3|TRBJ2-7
CATGTTAYEQYF
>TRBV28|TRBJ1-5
CASSLLYQPQHF
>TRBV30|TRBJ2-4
CAGRQGYDIQYF
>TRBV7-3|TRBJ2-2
CASSFTDAGELFF
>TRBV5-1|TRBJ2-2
CASAQGGSTGELFF
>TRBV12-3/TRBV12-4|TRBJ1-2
CASGPFGTKNGYTF